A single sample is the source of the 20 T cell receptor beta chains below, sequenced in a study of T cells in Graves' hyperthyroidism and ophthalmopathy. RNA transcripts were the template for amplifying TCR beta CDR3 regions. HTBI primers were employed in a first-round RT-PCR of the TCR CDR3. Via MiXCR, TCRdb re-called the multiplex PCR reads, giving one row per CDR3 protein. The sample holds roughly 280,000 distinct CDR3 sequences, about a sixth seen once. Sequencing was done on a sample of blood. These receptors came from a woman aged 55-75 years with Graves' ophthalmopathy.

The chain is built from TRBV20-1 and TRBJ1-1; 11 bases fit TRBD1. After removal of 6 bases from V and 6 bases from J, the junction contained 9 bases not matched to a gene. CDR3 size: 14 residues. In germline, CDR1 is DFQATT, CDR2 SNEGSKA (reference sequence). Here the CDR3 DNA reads TGCAGTGCCCAAAGGGGGACAGGGGGGGCTGAAGCTTTCTTT. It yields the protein CSAQRGTGGAEAFF.

The CDR3 coding sequence is TGTGCCATCAGTGAAGGTAACTACAATGAGCAGTTCTTC. Its protein is CAISEGNYNEQFF. The genes are TRBV10-3 and TRBJ2-1; D uncertain. The CDR3 totals 13 residues. Trimming cost V 3 bases and J 3 bases, with 6 bases left between them. The germline V gene encodes CDR1 ENHRY and CDR2 SYGVKD.

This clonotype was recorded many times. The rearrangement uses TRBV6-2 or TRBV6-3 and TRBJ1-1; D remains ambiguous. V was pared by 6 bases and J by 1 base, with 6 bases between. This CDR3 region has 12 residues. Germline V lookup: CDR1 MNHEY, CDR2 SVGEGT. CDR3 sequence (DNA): TGTGCCAGCAGCCTCACGAACACTGAAGCTTTCTTT. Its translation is CASSLTNTEAFF.

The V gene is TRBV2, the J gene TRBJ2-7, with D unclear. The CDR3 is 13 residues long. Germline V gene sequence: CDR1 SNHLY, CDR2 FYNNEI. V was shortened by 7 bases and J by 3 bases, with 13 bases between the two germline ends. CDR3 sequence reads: CASTRRAYYEQYF. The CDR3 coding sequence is TGTGCCAGCACGAGACGGGCATACTACGAGCAGTACTTC.

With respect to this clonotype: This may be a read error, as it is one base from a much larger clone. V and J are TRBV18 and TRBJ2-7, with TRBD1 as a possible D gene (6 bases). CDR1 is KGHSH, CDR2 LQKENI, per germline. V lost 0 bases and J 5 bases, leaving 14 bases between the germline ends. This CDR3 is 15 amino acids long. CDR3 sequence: CASSPPQGRTHEQYF. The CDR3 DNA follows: TGTGCCAGCTCACCACCTCAGGGGCGAACCCACGAGCAGTACTTC.

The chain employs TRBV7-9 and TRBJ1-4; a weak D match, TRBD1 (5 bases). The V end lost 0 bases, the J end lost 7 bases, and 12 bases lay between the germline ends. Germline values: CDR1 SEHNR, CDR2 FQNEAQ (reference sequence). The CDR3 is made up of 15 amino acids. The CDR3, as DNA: TGTGCCAGCAGCTTAGCGCTGGGTGGGGGTGAAAAACTGTTTTTT. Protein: CASSLALGGGEKLFF.

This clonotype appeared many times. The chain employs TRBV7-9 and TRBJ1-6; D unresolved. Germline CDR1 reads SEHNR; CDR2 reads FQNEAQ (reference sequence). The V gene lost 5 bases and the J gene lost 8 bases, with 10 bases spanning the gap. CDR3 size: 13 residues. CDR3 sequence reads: CASSPTGDSPLHF. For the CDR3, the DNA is TGTGCCAGCAGCCCCACGGGTGATTCACCCCTCCACTTT.

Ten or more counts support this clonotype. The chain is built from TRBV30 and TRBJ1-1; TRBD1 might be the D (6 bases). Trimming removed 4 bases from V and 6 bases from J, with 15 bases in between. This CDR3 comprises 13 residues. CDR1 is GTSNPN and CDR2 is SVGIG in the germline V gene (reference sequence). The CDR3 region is CAWNLQGKAEAFF. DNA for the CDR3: TGTGCCTGGAATTTACAGGGAAAGGCTGAAGCTTTCTTT.

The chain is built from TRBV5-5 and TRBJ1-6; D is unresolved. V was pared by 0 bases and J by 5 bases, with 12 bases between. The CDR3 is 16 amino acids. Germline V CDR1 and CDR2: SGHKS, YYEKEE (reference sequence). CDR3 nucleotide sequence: TGTGCCAGCAGCTTGGGGGCGCGGACGAATAATTCACCCCTCCACTTT. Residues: CASSLGARTNNSPLHF. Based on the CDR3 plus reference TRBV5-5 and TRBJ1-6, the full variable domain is DAGVTQSPTHLIKTRGQQVTLRCSPISGHKSVSWYQQVLGQGPQFIFQYYEKEERGRGNFPDRFSARQFPNYSSELNVNALLLGDSALYLCASSLGARTNNSPLHFGNGTRLTVT.

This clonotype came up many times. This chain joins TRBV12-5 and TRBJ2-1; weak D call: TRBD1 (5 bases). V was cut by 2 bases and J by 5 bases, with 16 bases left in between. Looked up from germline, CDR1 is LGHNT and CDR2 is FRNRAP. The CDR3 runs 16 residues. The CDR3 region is CASGLFVYSDNNEQFF. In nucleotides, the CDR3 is TGTGCTAGTGGTTTGTTTGTCTACTCGGACAACAATGAGCAGTTCTTC.

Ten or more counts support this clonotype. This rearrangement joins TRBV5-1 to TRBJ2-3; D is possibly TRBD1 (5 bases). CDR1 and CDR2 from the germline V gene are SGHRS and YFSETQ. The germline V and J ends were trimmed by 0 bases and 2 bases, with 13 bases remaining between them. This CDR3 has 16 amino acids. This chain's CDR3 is CASSLAYQGYTDTQYF. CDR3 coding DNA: TGCGCCAGCAGCTTGGCCTATCAGGGATACACAGATACGCAGTATTTT.

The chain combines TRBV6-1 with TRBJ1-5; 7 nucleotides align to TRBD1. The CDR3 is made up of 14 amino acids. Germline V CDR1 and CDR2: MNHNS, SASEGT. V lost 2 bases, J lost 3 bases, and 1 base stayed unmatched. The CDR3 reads CASSEQGVNQPQHF. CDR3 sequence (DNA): TGTGCCAGCAGTGAACAGGGGGTCAATCAGCCCCAGCATTTT.

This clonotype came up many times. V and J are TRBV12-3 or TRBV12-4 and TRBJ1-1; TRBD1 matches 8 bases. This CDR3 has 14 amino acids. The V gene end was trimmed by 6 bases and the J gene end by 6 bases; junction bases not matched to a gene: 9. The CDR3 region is CASSRDRFLSEAFF. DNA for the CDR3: TGTGCCAGCAGCAGGGACAGGTTTCTCTCTGAAGCTTTCTTT.

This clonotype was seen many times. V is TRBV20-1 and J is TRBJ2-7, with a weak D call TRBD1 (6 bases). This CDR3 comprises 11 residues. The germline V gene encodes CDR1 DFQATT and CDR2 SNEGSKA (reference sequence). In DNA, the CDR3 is TGCAGGACGGGACACCCTTACGAGCAGTACTTC. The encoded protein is CRTGHPYEQYF.

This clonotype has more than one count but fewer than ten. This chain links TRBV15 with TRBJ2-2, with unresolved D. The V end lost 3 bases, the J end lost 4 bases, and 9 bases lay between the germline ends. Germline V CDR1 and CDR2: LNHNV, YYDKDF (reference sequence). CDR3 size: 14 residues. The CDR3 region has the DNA TGTGCCACCAGCAGTTCCGACATCACCGGGGAGCTGTTTTTT. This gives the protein CATSSSDITGELFF.

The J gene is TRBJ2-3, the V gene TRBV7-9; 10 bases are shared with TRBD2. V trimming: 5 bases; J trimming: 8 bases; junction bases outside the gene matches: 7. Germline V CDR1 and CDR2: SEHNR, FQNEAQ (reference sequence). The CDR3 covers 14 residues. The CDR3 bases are TGTGCCAGCAGCCCAACTAGCGGGGTTGTTACGCAGTATTTT. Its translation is CASSPTSGVVTQYF.

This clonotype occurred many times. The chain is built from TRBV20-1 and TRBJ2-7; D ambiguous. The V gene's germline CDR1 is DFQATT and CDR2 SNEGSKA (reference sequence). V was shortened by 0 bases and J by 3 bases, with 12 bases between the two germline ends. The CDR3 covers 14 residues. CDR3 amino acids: CSARDTVPYYEQYF. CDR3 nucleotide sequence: TGCAGTGCTAGAGACACGGTTCCCTACTACGAGCAGTACTTC.

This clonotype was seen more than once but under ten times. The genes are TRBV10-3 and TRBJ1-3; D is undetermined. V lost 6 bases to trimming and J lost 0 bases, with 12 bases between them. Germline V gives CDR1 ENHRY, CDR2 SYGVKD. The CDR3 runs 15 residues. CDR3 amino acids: CAISYDRSSGNTIYF. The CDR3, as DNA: TGTGCCATCAGCTACGACCGGAGCTCTGGAAACACCATATATTTT.

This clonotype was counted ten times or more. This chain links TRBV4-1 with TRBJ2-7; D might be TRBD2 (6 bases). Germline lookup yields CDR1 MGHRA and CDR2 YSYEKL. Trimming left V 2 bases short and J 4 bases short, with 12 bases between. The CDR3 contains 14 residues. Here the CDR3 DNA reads TGCGCCAGCAGCCAAAGGCCGGAGGGGTACGAGCAGTACTTC. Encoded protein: CASSQRPEGYEQYF.

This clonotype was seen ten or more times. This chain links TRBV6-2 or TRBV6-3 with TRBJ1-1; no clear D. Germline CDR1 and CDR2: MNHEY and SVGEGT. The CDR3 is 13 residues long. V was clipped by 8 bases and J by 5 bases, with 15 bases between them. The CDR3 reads CASQMDGFTEAFF. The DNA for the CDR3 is TGTGCCAGCCAGATGGACGGATTTACTGAAGCTTTCTTT.